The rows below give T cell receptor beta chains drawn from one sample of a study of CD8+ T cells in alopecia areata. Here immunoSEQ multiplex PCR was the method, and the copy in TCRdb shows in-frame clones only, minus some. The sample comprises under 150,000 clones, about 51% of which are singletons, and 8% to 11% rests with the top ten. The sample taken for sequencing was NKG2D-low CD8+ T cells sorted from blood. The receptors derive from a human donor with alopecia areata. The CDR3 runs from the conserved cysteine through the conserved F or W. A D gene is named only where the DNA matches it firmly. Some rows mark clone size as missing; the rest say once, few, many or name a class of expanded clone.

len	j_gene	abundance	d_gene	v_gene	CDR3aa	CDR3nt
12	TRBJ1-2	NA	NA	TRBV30	CASTGSGYGYTF	TGTGCATCTACAGGGAGCGGGTATGGCTACACCTTC
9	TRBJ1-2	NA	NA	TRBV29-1	CSDRDGYTF	TGCAGCGACAGGGATGGCTACACCTTC
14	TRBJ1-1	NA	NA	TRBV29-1	CSVGAAGADTEAFF	TGCAGCGTTGGCGCGGCGGGGGCGGACACTGAAGCTTTCTTT
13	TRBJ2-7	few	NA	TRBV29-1	CSVAVDSDYEQYF	TGCAGCGTTGCGGTCGACAGCGACTACGAGCAGTACTTC
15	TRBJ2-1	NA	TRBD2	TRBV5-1	CASSLSAGGPYEQFF	TGCGCCAGCAGCTTGAGCGCGGGAGGGCCATATGAGCAGTTCTTC
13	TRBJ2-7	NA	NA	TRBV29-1	CSTRDGSSYEQYF	TGCAGCACAAGGGACGGGTCGAGCTACGAGCAGTACTTC
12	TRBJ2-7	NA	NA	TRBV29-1	CSVLQGSYEQYF	TGCAGCGTTTTACAGGGTTCCTACGAGCAGTACTTC
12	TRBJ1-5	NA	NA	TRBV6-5	CASGPGTQPQHF	TGTGCCAGCGGTCCAGGGACGCAGCCCCAGCATTTT
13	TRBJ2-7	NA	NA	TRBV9	CASSAPGLHEQYF	TGTGCCAGCAGCGCCCCGGGCCTCCACGAGCAGTACTTC
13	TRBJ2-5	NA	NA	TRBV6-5	CASGEGVQETQYF	TGTGCCAGCGGGGAGGGGGTTCAAGAGACCCAGTACTTC
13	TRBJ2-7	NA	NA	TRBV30	CAWTPVGVGEQYF	TGTGCCTGGACCCCCGTCGGGGTAGGTGAGCAGTACTTC
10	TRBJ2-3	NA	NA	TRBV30	CAWLGNTQYF	TGTGCCTGGCTTGGGAATACGCAGTATTTT
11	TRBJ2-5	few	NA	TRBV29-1	CSVISQETQYF	TGCAGCGTGATTAGCCAAGAGACCCAGTACTTC
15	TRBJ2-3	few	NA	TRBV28	CASSPRGFYTDTQYF	TGTGCCAGCAGTCCTCGGGGGTTCTACACAGATACGCAGTATTTT
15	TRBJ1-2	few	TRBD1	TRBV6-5	CASAEHAGGANGYTF	TGTGCCAGCGCGGAACACGCAGGGGGCGCGAATGGCTACACCTTC
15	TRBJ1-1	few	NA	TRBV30	CAWSDIEVGDTEAFF	TGTGCCTGGAGTGATATCGAGGTGGGGGACACTGAAGCTTTCTTT